The next 13 T cell receptor beta chains were all read from a single sample in a study of blood T cell repertoires in COVID-19. Clones were sequenced by immunoSEQ multiplex PCR, and TCRdb holds only the in-frame ones, with some missing. This sample yields 400,000 to 450,000 clones, of which roughly 90% are seen a single time; 1.5% to 1.9% belongs to the top ten. The sample consisted of peripheral blood. The source of these receptors is a woman aged 40 to 50 with COVID-19, enrolled during active disease.

The genes are TRBV28 and TRBJ1-4; maybe TRBD1 (6 bases). Germline values: CDR1 MDHEN, CDR2 SYDVKM. CDR3 length: 15 amino acids. Trimming removed 1 base at V and 6 bases at J, with 12 bases between. The CDR3 nucleotides read TGTGCCAGCAGTTTATCCCAGGGGTCGCATGAAAAACTGTTTTTT. It codes for CASSLSQGSHEKLFF.

The chain is built from TRBV6-2 or TRBV6-3 and TRBJ1-5; D remains ambiguous. Per germline, CDR1 MNHEY and CDR2 SVGEGT. The CDR3 covers 14 residues. V lost 2 bases and J lost 0, with 5 bases in between. The CDR3 sequence: CASSYGHSNQPQHF. CDR3 coding DNA: TGTGCCAGCAGTTACGGGCATAGCAATCAGCCCCAGCATTTT.

The chain joins TRBV30 to TRBJ2-4; D is unresolved. Germline CDR1 and CDR2: GTSNPN and SVGIG (reference sequence). V was shortened by 3 bases and J by 1 base, with 7 bases between the two germline ends. The CDR3 sequence is 13 residues long. The chain's CDR3 is CAWSSEAKNIQYF. Written as DNA, the CDR3 is TGTGCCTGGAGCTCCGAGGCCAAAAACATTCAGTACTTC.

This clone has more than one count but fewer than ten. This rearrangement joins TRBV5-1 to TRBJ2-6, with D perhaps TRBD1 (6 bases). Germline CDR1 and CDR2: SGHRS and YFSETQ. The V and J ends lost 0 bases and 2 bases respectively, with 9 bases between them. The CDR3 spans 16 residues. CDR3 nucleotide sequence: TGCGCCAGCAGCTTGGCCAGGGGTGCTGGGGCCAACGTCCTGACTTTC. Amino acids: CASSLARGAGANVLTF.

The chain uses TRBV30 and TRBJ2-7; D may be TRBD2 (5 bases). V was pared by 4 bases and J by 4 bases, with 11 bases between. CDR1 and CDR2 from the germline V gene are GTSNPN and SVGIG (reference sequence). The CDR3 covers 12 residues. This CDR3 reads CAWKFGNYEQYF. The DNA for the CDR3 is TGTGCCTGGAAATTCGGGAATTACGAGCAGTACTTC.

The chain links TRBV28 to TRBJ1-3; the D gene is possibly TRBD1 (6 bases). CDR1 and CDR2 from the germline V gene are MDHEN and SYDVKM. Trimming pared 6 bases from V and 4 bases from J, leaving 10 bases between. The CDR3 consists of 13 residues. CDR3 DNA: TGTGCCAGCAGAACAGGGTTCGGAAACACCATATATTTT. It encodes CASRTGFGNTIYF.

The J gene is TRBJ2-7, the V gene TRBV2; no firm D call. Germline assignment: CDR1 SNHLY and CDR2 FYNNEI. Trimming took 8 bases from V and 3 from J, leaving 8 bases between them. The CDR3 runs to 11 residues. CDR3 region: CASRVLYEQYF. For the CDR3, the DNA is TGTGCCAGCCGGGTCCTCTACGAGCAGTACTTC.

The chain couples TRBV11-2 to TRBJ1-2, with D unclear. This CDR3 has 14 residues. Germline loops: CDR1 SGHAT, CDR2 FQNNGV. V dropped 2 bases and J dropped 4 bases, with 11 bases sitting between them. The CDR3 region has the DNA TGTGCCAGCAGCTTAAACACCTTCACCTATGGCTACACCTTC. Amino acid sequence: CASSLNTFTYGYTF.

The chain recombines TRBV15 with TRBJ1-3, with D perhaps TRBD1 (6 bases). Germline assignment: CDR1 LNHNV and CDR2 YYDKDF (reference sequence). This CDR3 has 17 residues. Trimming took off 1 base at V and 1 base at J, with 14 bases between the two ends. The CDR3 sequence: CATSRVAGARSGNTIYF. The CDR3 DNA is TGTGCCACCAGCAGAGTTGCGGGGGCTCGGTCTGGAAACACCATATATTTT.

The chain employs TRBV19 and TRBJ1-1; 8 bases match TRBD1. The germline gives CDR1 LNHDA, CDR2 SQIVND (reference sequence). The V segment lost 6 bases and the J segment 0 bases; nucleotides outside the gene matches: 3. The CDR3 is 14 amino acids. The CDR3 region is CASSPDRVNTEAFF. CDR3 in DNA: TGTGCCAGTAGCCCGGACAGGGTGAACACTGAAGCTTTCTTT.

The chain has TRBV10-1 and TRBJ1-6, with 9 bases identical to TRBD1. CDR3 length: 15 residues. V gave up 4 bases and J gave up 5 bases; unmatched junction bases: 3. In germline, CDR1 is WNHNN, CDR2 SYGVQD (reference sequence). The CDR3 loop reads CASSGGDRDNSPLHF. The DNA for the CDR3 is TGCGCCAGCAGTGGTGGGGACAGGGATAATTCACCCCTCCACTTT.

The CDR3 reads CASSLVGTGRYEQYF. CDR3 nucleotides: TGTGCCAGCAGCTTAGTGGGGACAGGTCGCTACGAGCAGTACTTC. The chain links TRBV7-9 to TRBJ2-7; 8 nucleotides align to TRBD1. V was clipped by 1 base and J by 3 bases; unmatched bases: 5. The CDR3 is made up of 15 amino acids. The V gene's germline CDR1 is SEHNR and CDR2 FQNEAQ (reference sequence). Filled out from reference TRBV7-9 and TRBJ2-7, the complete variable domain reads DTGVSQNPRHKITKRGQNVTFRCDPISEHNRLYWYRQTLGQGPEFLTYFQNEAQLEKSRLLSDRFSAERPKGSFSTLEIQRTEQGDSAMYLCASSLVGTGRYEQYFGPGTRLTVT.

The chain links TRBV30 to TRBJ1-5, with D possibly being TRBD1 (5 bases). The length of the CDR3 is 12 residues. V dropped 5 bases and J dropped 2 bases, with 7 bases sitting between them. CDR1 and CDR2 from the germline V gene are GTSNPN and SVGIG (reference sequence). The CDR3 region has the DNA TGTGCCTGGGACAGAGGCAATCAGCCCCAGCATTTT. This sequence encodes CAWDRGNQPQHF. Based on the CDR3 plus reference TRBV30 and TRBJ1-5, the full variable domain is SQTIHQWPATLVQPVGSPLSLECTVEGTSNPNLYWYRQAAGRGLQLLFYSVGIGQISSEVPQNLSASRPQDRQFILSSKKLLLSDSGFYLCAWDRGNQPQHFGDGTRLSIL.